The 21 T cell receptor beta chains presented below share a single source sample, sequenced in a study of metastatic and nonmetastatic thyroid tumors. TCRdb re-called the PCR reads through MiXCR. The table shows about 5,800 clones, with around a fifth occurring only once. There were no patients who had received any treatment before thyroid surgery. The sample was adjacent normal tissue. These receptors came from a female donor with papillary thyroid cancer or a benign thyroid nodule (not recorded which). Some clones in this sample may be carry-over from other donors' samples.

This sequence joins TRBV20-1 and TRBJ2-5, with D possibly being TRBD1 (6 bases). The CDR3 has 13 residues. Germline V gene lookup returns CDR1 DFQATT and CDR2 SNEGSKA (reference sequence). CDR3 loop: CRVGAGGWKTQYF. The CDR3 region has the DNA TGCAGAGTGGGGGCTGGAGGTTGGAAGACCCAGTACTTC.

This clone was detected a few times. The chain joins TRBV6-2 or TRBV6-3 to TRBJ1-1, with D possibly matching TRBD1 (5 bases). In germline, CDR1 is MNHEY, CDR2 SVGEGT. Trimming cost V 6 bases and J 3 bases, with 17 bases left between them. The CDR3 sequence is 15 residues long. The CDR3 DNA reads TGTGCCAGCAGGGCCGAGGTGGGGACGGACACTGAAGCTTTCTTT. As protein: CASRAEVGTDTEAFF.

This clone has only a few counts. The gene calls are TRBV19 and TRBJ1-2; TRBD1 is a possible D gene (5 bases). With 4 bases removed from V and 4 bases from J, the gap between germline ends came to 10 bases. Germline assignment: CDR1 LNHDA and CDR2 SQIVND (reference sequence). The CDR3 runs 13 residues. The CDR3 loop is CASSKGDAYGYTF. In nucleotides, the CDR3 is TGTGCCAGTAGTAAAGGGGACGCCTATGGCTACACCTTC.

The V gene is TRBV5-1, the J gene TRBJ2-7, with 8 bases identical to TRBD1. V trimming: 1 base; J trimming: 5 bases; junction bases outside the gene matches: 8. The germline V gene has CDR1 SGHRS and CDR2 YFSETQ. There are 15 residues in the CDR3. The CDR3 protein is CASSLRGTGLHEQYF. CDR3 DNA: TGCGCCAGCAGCTTGCGCGGGACAGGCCTCCACGAGCAGTACTTC.

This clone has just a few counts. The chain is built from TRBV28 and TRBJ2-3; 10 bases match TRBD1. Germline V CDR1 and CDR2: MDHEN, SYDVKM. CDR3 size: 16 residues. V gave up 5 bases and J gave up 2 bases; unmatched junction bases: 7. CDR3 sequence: CASSTRDRGPTDTQYF. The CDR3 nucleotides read TGTGCCAGCAGTACCCGGGACAGGGGACCCACAGATACGCAGTATTTT.

CDR3 sequence: CASSPTNDRGRADTQYF. The CDR3 bases are TGTGCCAGCAGCCCAACGAATGACAGGGGGCGTGCAGATACGCAGTATTTT. This rearrangement joins TRBV11-2 to TRBJ2-3; TRBD1 agrees at 10 bases. Per the germline V gene, CDR1 is SGHAT and CDR2 is FQNNGV. Trimming removed 5 bases from V and 4 bases from J; junction bases left unmatched: 12. The CDR3 runs 17 residues.

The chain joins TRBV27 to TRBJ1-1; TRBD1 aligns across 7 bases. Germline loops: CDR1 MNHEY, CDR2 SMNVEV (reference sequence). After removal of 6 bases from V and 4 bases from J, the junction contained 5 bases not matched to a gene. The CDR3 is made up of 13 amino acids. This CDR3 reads CASRHRGITEAFF. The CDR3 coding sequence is TGTGCCAGCAGACACAGGGGTATCACTGAAGCTTTCTTT.

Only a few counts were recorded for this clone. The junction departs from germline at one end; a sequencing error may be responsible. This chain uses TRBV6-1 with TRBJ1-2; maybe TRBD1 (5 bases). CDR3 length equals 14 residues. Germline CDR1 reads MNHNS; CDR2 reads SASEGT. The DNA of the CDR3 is TGTGCTAGCAGTATCCTGGGGGCTAACTATGGCTACACCTTC. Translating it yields CASSILGANYGYTF.

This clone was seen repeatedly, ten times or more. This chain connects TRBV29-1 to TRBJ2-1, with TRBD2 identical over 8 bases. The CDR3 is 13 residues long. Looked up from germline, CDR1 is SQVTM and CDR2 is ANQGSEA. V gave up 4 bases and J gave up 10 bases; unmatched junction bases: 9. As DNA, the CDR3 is TGCAGCGTTGGGATAGCGGGGACTGGGGAGCAGTTCTTC. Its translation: CSVGIAGTGEQFF.

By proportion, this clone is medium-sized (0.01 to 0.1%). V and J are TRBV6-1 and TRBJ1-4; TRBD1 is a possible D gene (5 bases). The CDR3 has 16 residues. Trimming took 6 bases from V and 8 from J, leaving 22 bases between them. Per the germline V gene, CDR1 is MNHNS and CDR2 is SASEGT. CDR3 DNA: TGTGCCAGCAGGCCCCTCCGGGGCGGTGAGGTCGAAAAACTGTTTTTT. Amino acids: CASRPLRGGEVEKLFF.

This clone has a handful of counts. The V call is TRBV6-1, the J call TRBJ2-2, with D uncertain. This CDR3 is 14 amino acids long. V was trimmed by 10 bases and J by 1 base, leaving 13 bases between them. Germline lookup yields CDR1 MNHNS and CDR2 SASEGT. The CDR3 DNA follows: TGTGCCACGCTTTGGCAGAGGAACACCGGGGAGCTGTTTTTT. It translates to CATLWQRNTGELFF.

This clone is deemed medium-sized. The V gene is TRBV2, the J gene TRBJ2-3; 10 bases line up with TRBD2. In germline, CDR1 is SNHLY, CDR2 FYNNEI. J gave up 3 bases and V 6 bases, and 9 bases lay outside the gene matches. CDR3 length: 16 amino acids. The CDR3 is CASRLQGTSVTDTQYF. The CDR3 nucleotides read TGTGCCAGCAGGCTACAAGGGACTAGCGTAACAGATACGCAGTATTTT. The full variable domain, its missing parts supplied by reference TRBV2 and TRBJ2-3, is EPEVTQTPSHQVTQMGQEVILRCVPISNHLYFYWYRQILGQKVEFLVSFYNNEISEKSEIFDDQFSVERPDGSNFTLKIRSTKLEDSAMYFCASRLQGTSVTDTQYFGPGTRLTVL.

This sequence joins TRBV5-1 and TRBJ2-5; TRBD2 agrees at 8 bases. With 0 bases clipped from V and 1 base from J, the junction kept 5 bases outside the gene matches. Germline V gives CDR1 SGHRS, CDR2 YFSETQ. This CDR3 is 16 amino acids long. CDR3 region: CASSLAAGGIQETQYF. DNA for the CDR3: TGCGCCAGCAGCTTGGCGGCGGGGGGCATCCAAGAGACCCAGTACTTC.

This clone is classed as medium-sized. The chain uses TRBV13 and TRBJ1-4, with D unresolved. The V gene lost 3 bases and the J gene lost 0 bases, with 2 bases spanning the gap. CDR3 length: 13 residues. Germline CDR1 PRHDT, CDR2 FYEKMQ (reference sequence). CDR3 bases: TGTGCCAGCAGCTTGGCAACTAATGAAAAACTGTTTTTT. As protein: CASSLATNEKLFF.

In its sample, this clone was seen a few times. CDR3 DNA sequence: TGTGCTAGTGGTTTGGTACGGGGGACAGGGGCTTCGGACAATGAGCAGTTCTTC. It encodes CASGLVRGTGASDNEQFF. The rearrangement joins TRBV12-5 to TRBJ2-1; 10 nucleotides line up with TRBD1. The V and J ends lost 0 bases and 5 bases, in that order; junction bases with no gene match: 10. This CDR3 is 18 amino acids long. Looked up from germline, CDR1 is LGHNT and CDR2 is FRNRAP. The full variable domain, with the rest looked up from reference TRBV12-5 and TRBJ2-1, is DARVTQTPRHKVTEMGQEVTMRCQPILGHNTVFWYRQTMMQGLELLAYFRNRAPLDDSGMPKDRFSAEMPDATLATLKIQPSEPRDSAVYFCASGLVRGTGASDNEQFFGPGTRLTVL.

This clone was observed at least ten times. The CDR3: CASSTSPVRETQYF. CDR3 in DNA: TGTGCCAGCAGCACAAGCCCCGTCCGAGAGACCCAGTACTTC. The chain employs TRBV9 and TRBJ2-5; D call uncertain. The CDR3 runs to 14 residues. Trimming removed 4 bases at V and 4 bases at J, with 14 bases between. Germline V gene sequence: CDR1 SGDLS, CDR2 YYNGEE.

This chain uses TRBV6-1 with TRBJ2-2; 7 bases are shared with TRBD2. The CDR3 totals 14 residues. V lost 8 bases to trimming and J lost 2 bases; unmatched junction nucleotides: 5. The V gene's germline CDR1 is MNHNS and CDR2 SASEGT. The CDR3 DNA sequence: TGTGCCAGCCGCCTGACTAGCAACACCGGGGAGCTGTTTTTT. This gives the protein CASRLTSNTGELFF.

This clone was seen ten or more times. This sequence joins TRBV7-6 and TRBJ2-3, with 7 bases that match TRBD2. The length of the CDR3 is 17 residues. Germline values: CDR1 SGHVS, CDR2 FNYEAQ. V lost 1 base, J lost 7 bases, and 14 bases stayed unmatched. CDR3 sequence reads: CASSLDNPAGPGYTQYF. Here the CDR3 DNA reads TGTGCCAGCAGCTTAGATAACCCAGCGGGGCCAGGATATACGCAGTATTTT. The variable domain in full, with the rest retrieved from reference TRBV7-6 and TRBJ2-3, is GAGVSQSPRYKVTKRGQDVALRCDPISGHVSLYWYRQALGQGPEFLTYFNYEAQQDKSGLPNDRFSAERPEGSISTLTIQRTEQRDSAMYRCASSLDNPAGPGYTQYFGPGTRLTVL.

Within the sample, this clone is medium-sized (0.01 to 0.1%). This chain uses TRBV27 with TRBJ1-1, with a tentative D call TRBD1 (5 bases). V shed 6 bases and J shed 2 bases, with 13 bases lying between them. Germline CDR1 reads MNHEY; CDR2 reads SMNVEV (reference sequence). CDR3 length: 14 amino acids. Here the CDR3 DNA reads TGTGCCAGCAGATTTAGTCAGGGAAACACTGAAGCTTTCTTT. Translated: CASRFSQGNTEAFF.

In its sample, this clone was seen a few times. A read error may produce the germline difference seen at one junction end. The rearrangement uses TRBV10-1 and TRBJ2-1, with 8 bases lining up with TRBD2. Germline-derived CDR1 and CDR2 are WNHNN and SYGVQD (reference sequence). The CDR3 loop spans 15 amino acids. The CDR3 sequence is CAIQVSGLVYDEQFF. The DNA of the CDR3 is TGCGCCATCCAGGTTTCGGGACTAGTCTACGATGAGCAGTTCTTC.

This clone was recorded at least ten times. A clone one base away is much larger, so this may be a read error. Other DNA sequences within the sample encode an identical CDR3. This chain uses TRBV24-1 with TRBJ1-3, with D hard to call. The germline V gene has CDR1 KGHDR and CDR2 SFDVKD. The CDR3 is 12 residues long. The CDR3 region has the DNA TGTGCCACCAGTCGCTCTGGAAACACCATATATTTC. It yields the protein CATSRSGNTIYF.